This T cell receptor beta chain was sequenced in a study of shared T cell receptors in the human thymus. Only in-frame clones appear in the TCRdb table, and some are missing; sequencing was by immunoSEQ multiplex PCR. The sample lists hundreds of thousands of clones, around 87% occurring once. This clone occurred a few times. The data were also submitted as part of a second study, on human thymus T cells. That source adds: Infants served as donors; they were healthy and Finnish and were having corrective surgery for congenital heart defects. From resections taken during corrective heart surgery, the thymus tissue was obtained. Apparent bias marked the V and J gene usage of thymic and blood repertoires. Thymic repertoires of unrelated individuals were reported in related research to overlap highly.

Sequences were obtained from thymocytes. The receptor comes from a boy less than two years old with a congenital heart defect.

The CDR3 region is CASRFGDRPGNTIYF. In DNA, the CDR3 is TGTGCCAGCAGGTTTGGGGACAGGCCTGGAAACACCATATATTTT. J is TRBJ1-3 and V is TRBV11-2, with TRBD1 matching over 8 bases. The CDR3 is made up of 15 amino acids. Germline lookup yields CDR1 SGHAT and CDR2 FQNNGV. The J segment lost 2 bases and the V segment lost 6 bases, leaving 6 bases of the junction unmatched. The variable domain in full, completed from reference TRBV11-2 and TRBJ1-3, reads EAGVAQSPRYKIIEKRQSVAFWCNPISGHATLYWYQQILGQGPKLLIQFQNNGVVDDSQLPKDRFSAERLKGVDSTLKIQPAKLEDSAVYLCASRFGDRPGNTIYFGEGSWLTVV.